Sequencing of this T cell receptor (beta chain) was carried out in a study of radiation and T cells in renal cell carcinoma. Regarding the study as a whole: Top tumor clonotypes rose in blood 2 weeks post-radiation, then contracted.

Time point in this sample: baseline pretreatment blood. This sample's treatment: 15 Gy SBRT to primary tumor, nephrectomy 4 weeks later. This clone occurred a few times. The target antigen is unknown. V was clipped by 5 bases and J by 6 bases; unmatched bases: 10. The V gene's germline CDR1 is LNHDA and CDR2 SQIVND (reference sequence). CDR3 length: 15 amino acids. Method: immunoSEQ multiplex PCR; TCRdb's copy keeps in-frame clones and lacks some. Of more than 95,000 clones in the sample, about four fifths were seen once. The sample was blood, taken from a patient whose treatment included radiotherapy and nephrectomy. The TCR comes from a woman in her sixties or seventies with renal cell carcinoma. V and J are TRBV19 and TRBJ1-5, with TRBD1 matching 7 bases. CDR3 sequence: CASSAQTGKGQPQHF. CDR3 sequence (DNA): TGTGCCAGTAGTGCACAGACAGGGAAAGGTCAGCCCCAGCATTTT.